This T cell receptor (beta chain) was retrieved from a study of shared clonotypes between healthy human individuals. The table came from immunoSEQ multiplex PCR; TCRdb's copy has only in-frame clones and leaves some out. Of 550,000 to 700,000 clones in the sample, around 78% were seen once. The germline V gene encodes CDR1 LNHDA and CDR2 SQIVND (reference sequence). V was clipped by 9 bases and J by 6 bases; unmatched bases: 13. The CDR3 is made up of 16 amino acids. Sample: memory CD4+ T cells sorted from blood. Documented subset: CD45RA-negative fraction. The chain carries TRBV19 and TRBJ2-2; 10 bases map to TRBD1. The source is a woman in her thirties in good health. The CDR3 spells CASSNSGTGDSGELFF. The CDR3 nucleotides read TGTGCCAGCTCAAACAGCGGGACAGGGGATTCCGGGGAGCTGTTTTTT.